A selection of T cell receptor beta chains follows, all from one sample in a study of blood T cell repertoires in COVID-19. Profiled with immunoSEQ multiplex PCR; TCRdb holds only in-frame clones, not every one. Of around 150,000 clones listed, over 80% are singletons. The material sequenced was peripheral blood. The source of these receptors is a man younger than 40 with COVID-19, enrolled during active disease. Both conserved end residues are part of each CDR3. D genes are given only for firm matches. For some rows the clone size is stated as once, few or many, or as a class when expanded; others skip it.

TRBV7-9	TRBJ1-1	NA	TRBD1	TGTGCCAGCAGCTTTCAGGGGGCGCGTGGAAAAATGAACACTGAAGCTTTCTTT	CASSFQGARGKMNTEAFF
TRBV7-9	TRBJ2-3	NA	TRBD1	TGTGCCAGCAGCTTAGCGCGGGACAGGGGCACAGATACGCAGTATTTT	CASSLARDRGTDTQYF
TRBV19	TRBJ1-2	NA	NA	TGTGCCAGTAGTCCGGACAAACTCTATGGCTACACCTTC	CASSPDKLYGYTF
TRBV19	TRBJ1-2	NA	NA	TGTGCCAGTAGTATTGGGGGGGGCTACACCTTC	CASSIGGGYTF
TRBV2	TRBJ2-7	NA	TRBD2	TGTGCCAGCAGTAAGCCGACGGGACTAGCGGGAGACGAGCAGTACTTC	CASSKPTGLAGDEQYF
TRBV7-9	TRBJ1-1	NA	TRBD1	TGTGCCAGCAGCTCCCCTGGAGCAGGGGGGACTGAAGCTTTCTTT	CASSSPGAGGTEAFF
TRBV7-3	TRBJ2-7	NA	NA	TGTGCCAGCAGCCTTAGGAGGGACAGTCCTTCCTACGAGCAGTACTTC	CASSLRRDSPSYEQYF
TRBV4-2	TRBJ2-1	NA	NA	TGTGCCAGCAGCCAAGAGTCAGTAAGTGAGCAGTTCTTC	CASSQESVSEQFF
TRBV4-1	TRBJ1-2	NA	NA	TGCGCCAGCAGCCAAACGGACAACCAGGGTTACTATGGCTACACCTTC	CASSQTDNQGYYGYTF
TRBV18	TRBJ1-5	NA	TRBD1	TGTGCCAGCTCATCGGGACAGGGGGCCCATCAGCCCCAGCATTTT	CASSSGQGAHQPQHF
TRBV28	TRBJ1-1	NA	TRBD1	TGTGCCAGCAGTGAGACCGCAGGGGGTGTCACTGAAGCTTTCTTT	CASSETAGGVTEAFF
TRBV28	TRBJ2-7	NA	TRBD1	TGTGCCAGCAGTTTAGCCGGGACAGAAGTCTACGAGCAGTACTTC	CASSLAGTEVYEQYF
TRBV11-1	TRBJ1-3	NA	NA	TGTGCCAGCAGCGCCGCGATCTCTGGAAACACCATATATTTT	CASSAAISGNTIYF
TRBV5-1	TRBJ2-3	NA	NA	TGCGCCAGCAGCCTGACCCTCGCAGCGGAGTGGGACACAGATACGCAGTATTTT	CASSLTLAAEWDTDTQYF
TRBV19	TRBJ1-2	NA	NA	TGTGCCAGTAGAAATCCCCCGGTCCCTGGCTACACCTTC	CASRNPPVPGYTF
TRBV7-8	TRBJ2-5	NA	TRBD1	TGTGCCAGCAGCTCTACAGGGGGCAACCAGAAGACCCAGTACTTC	CASSSTGGNQKTQYF
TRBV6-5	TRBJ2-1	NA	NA	TGTGCCAGCAGTTACTCTACGGGGAATGAGCAGTTCTTC	CASSYSTGNEQFF
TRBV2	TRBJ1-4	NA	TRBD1	TGTGCCAGCAGTGATCAGGGACAGTCTAATGAAAAACTGTTTTTT	CASSDQGQSNEKLFF
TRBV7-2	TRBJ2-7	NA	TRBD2	TGTGCCAGCAGCCCGGGACTAGCGGGGGGCCTCTACTTC	CASSPGLAGGLYF
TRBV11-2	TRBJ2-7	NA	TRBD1	TGTGCCAGCAGCCATCGGACAGGGCATGACTACGAGCAGTACTTC	CASSHRTGHDYEQYF
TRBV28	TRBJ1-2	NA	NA	TGTGCCAGCAGTTATTCTTTTACATCCGGGGACTATGGCTACACCTTC	CASSYSFTSGDYGYTF
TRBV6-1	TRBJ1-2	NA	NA	TGTGCCAGCAGTGAAAGAGGGAATGGCTACACCTTC	CASSERGNGYTF
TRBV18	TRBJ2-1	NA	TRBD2	TGTGCCAGCTCACCTGGGCGGGAGTACAATGAGCAGTTCTTC	CASSPGREYNEQFF
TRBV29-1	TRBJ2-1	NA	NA	TGCAGCGTAGCCTCAGGGGTTTTAAATGAGCAGTTCTTC	CSVASGVLNEQFF
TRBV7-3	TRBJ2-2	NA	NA	TGTGCCAGCAGCTTGGTAGCAGGGCTGAACACCGGGGAGCTGTTTTTT	CASSLVAGLNTGELFF
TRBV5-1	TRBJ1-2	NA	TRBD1	TGCGCCAGCAGCCCAGGGGGCGCGGGCTATGGCTACACCTTC	CASSPGGAGYGYTF
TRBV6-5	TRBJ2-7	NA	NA	TGTGCCAGCAGTACCGTGGGAGGAAGCTCCTACGAGCAGTACTTC	CASSTVGGSSYEQYF
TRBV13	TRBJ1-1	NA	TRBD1	TGTGCCAGCAGCTCCGACAGGGGGATGAGGACTGAAGCTTTCTTT	CASSSDRGMRTEAFF
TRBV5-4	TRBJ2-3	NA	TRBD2	TGTGCCAGCAGCCTCATGGGGCTAGCGGGGATCACAGATACGCAGTATTTT	CASSLMGLAGITDTQYF
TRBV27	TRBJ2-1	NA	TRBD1	TGTGCCAGCAGCGAGGGACAGGGGGACAATGAGCAGTTCTTC	CASSEGQGDNEQFF
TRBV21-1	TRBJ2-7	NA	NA	TGTGCCAGCAGCAAAGAGTACCCCACAGGGGCCCTATACTTCTCCTACGAGCAGTACTTC	CASSKEYPTGALYFSYEQYF
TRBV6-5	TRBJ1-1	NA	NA	TGTGCCAGCAGGGGACAAGTTGAAGCTTTCTTT	CASRGQVEAFF
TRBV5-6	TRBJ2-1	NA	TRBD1	TGTGCCAGCAGCTTGGCGGGGTCAAACAGGGGAAAGCAGTTCTTC	CASSLAGSNRGKQFF
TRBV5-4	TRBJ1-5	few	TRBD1	TGTGCCAGCAGCTATCTACAGGGGGCTACGGGCAATCAGCCCCAGCATTTT	CASSYLQGATGNQPQHF
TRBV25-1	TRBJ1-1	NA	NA	TGTGCCAGCAGTGAATATTGGAGGGAATCGGGGACTGAAGCTTTCTTT	CASSEYWRESGTEAFF